This T cell receptor beta chain is drawn from a study of PD-1 blockade in classical Hodgkin lymphoma. Turning to the study itself: Once every 2 weeks, patients received intravenous nivolumab at 3 mg/kg.

The study's findings and limits: CD4+ but not CD8+ TCR diversity rose significantly by C4D1. Although disease activity or prior therapy may be involved, causes of the repertoire differences remain undefined.

TCRdb keeps only in-frame clones here, not all; method: immunoSEQ multiplex PCR. Of 95,000 or so clones in the sample, over 70% are singletons; the top ten hold less than 15%. Worth noting for this clone: Its antigen remains unknown.

Exposure to brentuximab vedotin varied, and each patient had relapsed following autologous stem cell transplantation. Best outcomes ranged across complete response, partial response and progressive disease. The sample in question was peripheral blood mononuclear cells (PBMCs), obtained at baseline. The receptor's source is a human donor with classical Hodgkin lymphoma.

The CDR3 spells CASSIPGDSNQPQHF. In nucleotides, the CDR3 is TGTGCCAGTAGTATTCCGGGTGATAGCAATCAGCCCCAGCATTTT. This rearrangement joins TRBV19 to TRBJ1-5; D is ambiguous. This CDR3 spans 15 amino acids. The V gene lost 3 bases and the J gene lost 0 bases, with 9 bases spanning the gap. CDR1 and CDR2 from the germline V gene are LNHDA and SQIVND (reference sequence).